A selection of T cell receptor beta chains follows, all from one sample in a study of cytomegalovirus exposure and HLA in healthy donors. TCRdb's copy holds only in-frame clones and misses some; the assay was immunoSEQ multiplex PCR. The profile shows some 99,000 clones, under 80% of them singletons. The sequencing input was PBMCs. The receptors were gathered from a woman aged 50 to 60 in good health and CMV-seropositive. CDR3s include the opening cysteine and the closing phenylalanine or tryptophan. The D gene is left open where the match is weak. Clone size, where shown, is once, few, many, or a class for clones that have expanded.

>TRBJ1-5|.|.|TRBV6-5
CASQGPGQPQHF
TGTGCCAGCCAGGGGCCAGGTCAGCCCCAGCATTTT
>TRBJ2-3|.|.|TRBV5-6
CASSSLFNTDTQYF
TGTGCCAGCAGCTCGCTATTCAACACAGATACGCAGTATTTT
>TRBJ2-7|.|.|TRBV11-2
CASSFGGQISSYEQYF
TGTGCCAGCAGCTTCGGCGGACAGATAAGCTCCTACGAGCAGTACTTC
>TRBJ2-7|.|TRBD2|TRBV27
CASSQKGGIYEQYF
TGTGCCAGCAGTCAGAAGGGAGGGATCTACGAGCAGTACTTC
>TRBJ2-4|.|TRBD1|TRBV5-4
CASSFRGVGDSQYF
TGTGCCAGCAGCTTTCGAGGGGTGGGGGACAGTCAGTACTTC
>TRBJ2-1|.|TRBD2|TRBV4-1
CASSQELAGSYNEQFF
TGCGCCAGCAGCCAAGAATTAGCGGGGAGTTACAATGAGCAGTTCTTC
>TRBJ2-3|.|.|TRBV13
CASSSSPGQTETDTQYF
TGTGCCAGCAGCTCATCACCGGGACAAACGGAGACAGATACGCAGTATTTT
>TRBJ1-1|.|.|TRBV19
CASSRGAENTEAFF
TGTGCCAGTAGTCGCGGCGCAGAGAACACTGAAGCTTTCTTT
>TRBJ2-7|.|.|TRBV5-1
CASSLDRAVYEQYF
TGCGCCAGCAGCTTGGACAGGGCGGTGTACGAGCAGTACTTC
>TRBJ2-5|once|.|TRBV7-2
CASSFRAIQETQYF
TGTGCCAGCAGCTTCAGGGCAATTCAAGAGACCCAGTACTTC
>TRBJ2-7|.|TRBD1|TRBV5-6
CASSLQDRDSYEQYF
TGTGCCAGCAGCTTGCAGGACAGGGATTCCTACGAGCAGTACTTC
>TRBJ1-1|.|TRBD1|TRBV5-1
CASSLRQGRVAFF
TGCGCCAGCAGCTTACGACAGGGGCGGGTGGCTTTCTTT